Listed here are 13 T cell receptor beta chains from one sample, sequenced in a study of T cell responses to AZD1222 COVID-19 vaccine. Method: immunoSEQ multiplex PCR; TCRdb's copy keeps in-frame clones and lacks some. The table includes tens of thousands of clones, 90% detected once. The specimen was peripheral blood, collected on day 0 of AZD1222 vaccination. These receptors all stem from an adult in good health.

The chain links TRBV10-3 to TRBJ1-6; 8 bases line up with TRBD1. The CDR3 is 13 residues long. V lost 3 bases to trimming and J lost 9 bases; unmatched junction nucleotides: 1. Per the germline V gene, CDR1 is ENHRY and CDR2 is SYGVKD. CDR3 sequence: CAISEQGVSPLHF. Written as DNA, the CDR3 is TGTGCCATCAGTGAACAGGGGGTTTCACCCCTCCACTTT.

The J gene is TRBJ1-3, the V gene TRBV3-1 (or the pseudogene TRBV3-2); D is unclear. The CDR3 totals 13 residues. Trimming shortened V by 2 bases and J by 1 base, and 3 bases separated the two germline ends. Germline V gene lookup returns CDR1 LGHDT and CDR2 YNNKEL (reference sequence). CDR3 region: CASSQRSGNTIYF. CDR3 in DNA: TGTGCCAGCAGCCAAAGGTCTGGAAACACCATATATTTT.

The chain is built from TRBV9 and TRBJ1-2; perhaps TRBD1 as D (5 bases). This CDR3 has 17 amino acids. V shed 0 bases and J shed 0 bases, with 15 bases lying between them. Per germline, CDR1 SGDLS and CDR2 YYNGEE. For the CDR3, the DNA is TGTGCCAGCAGCGTAGGATCCGGTGGGGGGGCTAACTATGGCTACACCTTC. It yields the protein CASSVGSGGGANYGYTF.

This rearrangement joins TRBV9 to TRBJ2-1; D is ambiguous. Trimming removed 4 bases at V and 0 bases at J, with 8 bases between. Germline V gives CDR1 SGDLS, CDR2 YYNGEE. This CDR3 comprises 14 residues. The DNA of the CDR3 is TGTGCCAGCAGCCTATATAGCTCCTACAATGAGCAGTTCTTC. Amino acid sequence: CASSLYSSYNEQFF.

V gene TRBV3-1 (or the pseudogene TRBV3-2) combines with J gene TRBJ2-7; TRBD2 aligns across 7 bases. Losses at the gene ends were 4 bases for V and 1 base for J; bases not matched to a gene: 13. The germline CDR1 and CDR2 sequences are LGHDT and YNNKEL (reference sequence). There are 17 residues in the CDR3. The CDR3 coding sequence is TGTGCCAGCAGCCCGAAGACTAGCAGTCACCTATCCTACGAGCAGTACTTC. Translated, it gives CASSPKTSSHLSYEQYF.

This clone appeared a few times. The DNA of the CDR3 is TGTGCCAGCAGCTTAGCGACAGGGTACGCTAATGAAAAACTGTTTTTT. This encodes CASSLATGYANEKLFF. V gene TRBV11-2 combines with J gene TRBJ1-4; TRBD1 matches at 7 bases. Germline values: CDR1 SGHAT, CDR2 FQNNGV. The length of the CDR3 is 16 residues. The V and J ends lost 1 base and 3 bases, in that order; junction bases with no gene match: 5. Filled out from reference TRBV11-2 and TRBJ1-4, the complete variable domain reads EAGVAQSPRYKIIEKRQSVAFWCNPISGHATLYWYQQILGQGPKLLIQFQNNGVVDDSQLPKDRFSAERLKGVDSTLKIQPAKLEDSAVYLCASSLATGYANEKLFFGSGTQLSVL.

This clone was counted between two and nine times. The rearrangement joins TRBV29-1 to TRBJ1-2; D unclear. This CDR3 has 12 residues. The V end lost 1 base, the J end lost 4 bases, and 7 bases lay between the germline ends. Germline lookup yields CDR1 SQVTM and CDR2 ANQGSEA. DNA of the CDR3: TGCAGCGTTGAAGGACCGTTCTATGGCTACACCTTC. It translates to CSVEGPFYGYTF. Full variable domain (rest looked up from reference TRBV29-1 and TRBJ1-2): SAVISQKPSRDICQRGTSLTIQCQVDSQVTMMFWYRQQPGQSLTLIATANQGSEATYESGFVIDKFPISRPNLTFSTLTVSNMSPEDSSIYLCSVEGPFYGYTFGSGTRLTVV.

The genes are TRBV5-1 and TRBJ1-1; perhaps TRBD1 as D (5 bases). V lost 0 bases to trimming and J lost 4 bases, with 10 bases between them. The CDR3 contains 14 residues. Per germline, CDR1 SGHRS and CDR2 YFSETQ. The CDR3 sequence: CASSLATGGTEAFF. In DNA, the CDR3 is TGCGCCAGCAGCTTGGCCACGGGGGGCACTGAAGCTTTCTTT.

About this clone: This specimen includes other DNA sequences encoding the same CDR3. This chain uses TRBV12-3 or TRBV12-4 with TRBJ1-1, with unresolved D. There are 13 residues in the CDR3. Trimming pared 3 bases from V and 0 bases from J, leaving 5 bases between. CDR3 nucleotides: TGTGCCAGCAGTTTGCAGTTGAACACTGAAGCTTTCTTT. This encodes CASSLQLNTEAFF.

This clone appeared once. The chain is built from TRBV6-2 or TRBV6-3 and TRBJ2-3; D gene ambiguous. The germline V gene has CDR1 MNHEY and CDR2 SVGEGT. This CDR3 spans 14 amino acids. The V and J ends lost 3 bases and 0 bases respectively, with 7 bases between them. CDR3 bases: TGTGCCAGCAGTTATACAGCTAGCACAGATACGCAGTATTTT. Translating it yields CASSYTASTDTQYF.

CDR3 coding DNA: TGTGCCAGCAGTCGGACAGGACCCAATGAGCAGTTCTTC. Translating gives CASSRTGPNEQFF. This chain joins TRBV6-5 and TRBJ2-1; 7 bases line up with TRBD1. Trimming removed 5 bases from V and 6 bases from J; junction bases left unmatched: 4. This CDR3 has 13 amino acids. Germline CDR1 MNHEY, CDR2 SVGAGI.

This chain uses TRBV19 with TRBJ1-5, with TRBD1 matching over 10 bases. From germline, CDR1 is LNHDA and CDR2 SQIVND (reference sequence). The V gene end was trimmed by 6 bases and the J gene end by 7 bases; junction bases not matched to a gene: 9. The CDR3 consists of 15 residues. As DNA, the CDR3 is TGTGCCAGTAGACAGGACAGGGGGGTAGGACAGCCCCAGCATTTT. Amino acids: CASRQDRGVGQPQHF.

This chain links TRBV19 with TRBJ2-2; the match to TRBD1 covers 8 bases. The CDR3 contains 17 residues. Germline trimming cut 6 bases from V and 5 bases from J; bases unmatched to any gene: 14. CDR1 and CDR2 from the germline V gene are LNHDA and SQIVND (reference sequence). The CDR3 is CASRHIPRTGRTGELFF. The CDR3 DNA follows: TGTGCCAGTAGGCATATTCCCCGGACAGGGAGGACCGGGGAGCTGTTTTTT.